The entry below describes one T cell receptor gamma chain. The target antigen is unknown. These data come from a study of Vδ1+ human thymocytes. Study-wide findings and caveats: In the thymus, TRG and TRD repertoires looked highly polyclonal with Gaussian CDR3 lengths. Thymic delta-chain repertoires held roughly 20% Vdelta2 sequences and few Vdelta3, despite high sort purity. Many TRG clonotypes were shared between donors; TRD repertoires were essentially private. The authors advised highly purified populations and single-cell validation.

Extracted RNA was reverse transcribed into cDNA. CDR3 amplicons came from multiplex PCR with pooled V-gene forward and constant-region reverse primers. TCRdb redid clone calling on the multiplex PCR reads using CATT. The sample gives 25,000 to 35,000 gamma-chain clones, around 20% of which show up once; under 2% is in the top ten. Germline assignment: CDR1 GITISATS and CDR2 ISYDGTV (reference sequence). The CDR3 is made up of 15 amino acids. V dropped 1 base and J dropped 9; count of bases not matched to a gene: 15. This rearrangement joins TRGV9 to TRGJ1 or TRGJ2. This TCR was sampled from a boy under three years old who had congenital heart surgery. The sequenced material came from Vdelta1+ gamma-delta thymocytes from the thymus. Subset reported: FACS-sorted CD3+ TCRalphabeta- TCRVdelta1+ TCRVdelta2- thymocytes. In DNA form, the CDR3 reads TGTGCCTTGTGGGAGGTACGCTTTAATAAAATTAAGAAACTCTTT. Translated: CALWEVRFNKIKKLF.